These 19 T cell receptor beta chains were all obtained from the same sample, sequenced in a study of blood T cells in healthy people across ages (dated by TCRdb to between 2014 and 2017). Library prep was done by 5' RACE. The sequencing machine was an Illumina HiSeq 2500. A second roughly 6 to 11 cycle PCR used a sample-barcoded 5' primer and a J-beta primer mix. Using fastp trimming at Q25 and MiXCR clonotype assembly, TCRdb reanalyzed the public sequencing data and kept in-frame beta chains. Merged by CDR3 protein, the rows form single entries marked with the most common genes and DNA. The sample has 700,000 to 950,000 distinct CDR3 sequences on record, 55% to 75% of them singletons. The ten largest make up roughly 20% of the sample. The sequencing input was blood. The receptors here all came from a man aged 25-45 years in good health.

V gene TRBV5-1 combines with J gene TRBJ1-2, with D maybe TRBD1 (5 bases). Germline assignment: CDR1 SGHRS and CDR2 YFSETQ. The CDR3 spans 14 residues. Trimming removed 1 base from V and 6 bases from J, with 13 bases in between. The CDR3 DNA follows: TGCGCCAGCAGCTTGACAGGCTCATCGGATGGCTACACCTTC. Amino acid sequence: CASSLTGSSDGYTF.

This clonotype was seen a few times. The rearrangement links TRBV9 to TRBJ2-5; perhaps TRBD1 as D (5 bases). Trimming stripped 4 bases from V and 3 bases from J, with 10 bases between. This CDR3 comprises 13 residues. Germline V gene lookup returns CDR1 SGDLS and CDR2 YYNGEE. This CDR3 is CASSPGAEETQYF. The DNA of the CDR3 is TGTGCCAGCAGCCCTGGGGCAGAAGAGACCCAGTACTTC. The whole variable domain, remainder taken from reference TRBV9 and TRBJ2-5, is DSGVTQTPKHLITATGQRVTLRCSPRSGDLSVYWYQQSLDQGLQFLIQYYNGEERAKGNILERFSAQQFPDLHSELNLSSLELGDSALYFCASSPGAEETQYFGPGTRLLVL.

The J gene is TRBJ2-5, the V gene TRBV20-1; D call uncertain. The DNA end is more similar to TRBJ2-7, so the J call may be wrong. CDR3 size: 13 residues. The germline V gene encodes CDR1 DFQATT and CDR2 SNEGSKA (reference sequence). CDR3 protein: CSARRIGSYEQYF. The CDR3, as DNA: TGCAGTGCTAGGAGGATCGGCTCCTACGAGCAGTACTTC.

The chain is built from TRBV6-1 and TRBJ1-6; D gene uncertain. V lost 6 bases to trimming and J lost 9 bases, with 9 bases between them. Germline CDR1 MNHNS, CDR2 SASEGT. The CDR3 extends over 12 amino acids. Here the CDR3 reads CASRPSRSPLHF. DNA of the CDR3: TGTGCCAGCAGACCATCGCGTTCACCCCTCCACTTT.

The CDR3 DNA reads TGTGCCAGCAAAGCCCGGGACTCCTACGAGCAGTACTTC. Residues: CASKARDSYEQYF. The chain recombines TRBV2 with TRBJ2-7; TRBD2 might be the D (5 bases). Germline values: CDR1 SNHLY, CDR2 FYNNEI. The CDR3 runs to 13 residues. The V gene lost 7 bases and the J gene lost 0 bases, with 10 bases spanning the gap.

V gene TRBV4-1 combines with J gene TRBJ2-7; no clear D. The CDR3 extends over 15 amino acids. CDR1 is MGHRA and CDR2 is YSYEKL in the germline V gene. V shed 4 bases and J shed 5 bases, with 18 bases lying between them. Written as DNA, the CDR3 is TGCGCCAGCAGCCCCCTCCTACGACCGAGGAACGAGCAGTACTTC. This codes for CASSPLLRPRNEQYF.

V is TRBV7-2 and J is TRBJ2-4; 7 positions agree with TRBD2. The tail of the sequence fits TRBJ2-5 better, so the J call may be wrong. Germline V CDR1 and CDR2: SGHTA, FQGNSA. CDR3 length: 15 amino acids. CDR3: CASRRDSGGSETQYF. CDR3 in DNA: TGTGCCAGCAGGCGGGACTCCGGGGGGTCAGAGACCCAGTACTTC.

Of note for this clonotype: This may come from a read error, since a much larger clone is one base off. The chain links TRBV20-1 to TRBJ2-1; D remains unclear. Trimming cost V 0 bases and J 8 bases, with 5 bases left between them. This CDR3 spans 11 amino acids. From germline, CDR1 is DFQATT and CDR2 SNEGSKA (reference sequence). CDR3 nucleotide sequence: TGCAGTGCTAGAGATTTGTATGAGCAGTTCTTC. This codes for CSARDLYEQFF.

The J gene is TRBJ2-1, the V gene TRBV20-1; a possible D gene is TRBD2 (6 bases). The V gene lost 6 bases and the J gene lost 8 bases, with 20 bases spanning the gap. From germline, CDR1 is DFQATT and CDR2 SNEGSKA (reference sequence). The CDR3 totals 14 residues. Here the CDR3 reads CSARRAGRDDEQFF. CDR3 bases: TGCAGTGCCAGGAGGGCGGGGCGAGACGATGAGCAGTTCTTC.

This clonotype was observed a handful of times. The V gene is TRBV7-2, the J gene TRBJ2-1; 9 positions agree with TRBD2. Germline values: CDR1 SGHTA, CDR2 FQGNSA. The V gene end was trimmed by 4 bases and the J gene end by 6 bases; junction bases not matched to a gene: 7. There are 15 residues in the CDR3. Written as DNA, the CDR3 is TGTGCCAGCAGCTCGCGGGGGGGCTCCCCCAATGAGCAGTTCTTC. It encodes CASSSRGGSPNEQFF.

This clonotype was observed a handful of times. The CDR3 nucleotides read TGTGCCAGCAGCTTACAGGGGGATCTGAATGAGCAGTTCTTC. The encoded protein is CASSLQGDLNEQFF. The gene calls are TRBV5-5 and TRBJ2-1; 8 positions agree with TRBD1. The V gene's germline CDR1 is SGHKS and CDR2 YYEKEE (reference sequence). This CDR3 region has 14 residues. The V gene end was trimmed by 2 bases and the J gene end by 7 bases; junction bases not matched to a gene: 5.

The chain combines TRBV7-2 with TRBJ2-3; 7 bases agree with TRBD2. In germline, CDR1 is SGHTA, CDR2 FQGNSA. This CDR3 is 14 amino acids long. J gave up 2 bases and V 9 bases, and 8 bases lay outside the gene matches. The DNA of the CDR3 is TGTGCCAGTTCGGCGGGAGAGTTCACAGATACGCAGTATTTT. Translating gives CASSAGEFTDTQYF.

The chain uses TRBV6-1 and TRBJ2-1; 13 positions match TRBD2. CDR3 size: 12 residues. V lost 11 bases to trimming and J lost 6 bases; unmatched junction nucleotides: 1. CDR1 is MNHNS, CDR2 SASEGT, per germline. CDR3: CAGTSGVNEQFF. DNA for the CDR3: TGTGCCGGGACTAGCGGGGTCAATGAGCAGTTCTTC.

For the CDR3, the DNA is TGTGCCTGGAGTGTCGGGGCCAACGTCCTGACTTTC. It specifies CAWSVGANVLTF. The V and J genes are TRBV30 and TRBJ2-6; no definite D call. Per germline, CDR1 GTSNPN and CDR2 SVGIG (reference sequence). The V end lost 0 bases, the J end lost 4 bases, and 1 base lay between the germline ends. The length of the CDR3 is 12 residues.

The V call is TRBV6-5, the J call TRBJ2-4, with D unresolved. Germline V gives CDR1 MNHEY, CDR2 SVGAGI. V lost 4 bases to trimming and J lost 0 bases, with 16 bases between them. CDR3 length: 17 amino acids. CDR3 in amino acids: CASSSSWPQRAKNIQYF. The CDR3 DNA is TGTGCCAGCAGTTCCTCCTGGCCCCAACGAGCCAAAAACATTCAGTACTTC.

The chain joins TRBV20-1 to TRBJ2-1; TRBD1 agrees at 8 bases. The V gene's germline CDR1 is DFQATT and CDR2 SNEGSKA (reference sequence). Trimming cost V 3 bases and J 1 base; bases outside gene matches: 5. This CDR3 contains 15 residues. Here the CDR3 reads CSARPTGGSYNEQFF. In DNA, the CDR3 is TGCAGTGCTAGGCCAACAGGGGGATCCTACAATGAGCAGTTCTTC.

This clonotype appeared once. A read error may explain this, as a much larger clone is one base away. The V call is TRBV29-1, the J call TRBJ2-1; TRBD2 is a possible D gene (6 bases). The CDR3 sequence is 13 residues long. Germline values: CDR1 SQVTM, CDR2 ANQGSEA. The V gene lost 4 bases and the J gene lost 4 bases, with 11 bases spanning the gap. The CDR3 loop reads CSVANGGYNEQFF. The CDR3 nucleotides read TGCAGCGTTGCTAACGGGGGTTACAATGAGCAGTTCTTC.

The V gene is TRBV14, the J gene TRBJ2-1; D call uncertain. The V end lost 4 bases, the J end lost 9 bases, and 13 bases lay between the germline ends. Germline lookup yields CDR1 SGHDN and CDR2 FVKESK. The CDR3 sequence is 13 residues long. The CDR3 loop reads CASSPQGTGEQFF. CDR3 DNA sequence: TGTGCCAGCAGCCCCCAAGGCACGGGTGAGCAGTTCTTC. The whole variable domain, filled in from reference TRBV14 and TRBJ2-1, reads EAGVTQFPSHSVIEKGQTVTLRCDPISGHDNLYWYRRVMGKEIKFLLHFVKESKQDESGMPNNRFLAERTGGTYSTLKVQPAELEDSGVYFCASSPQGTGEQFFGPGTRLTVL.

The V call is TRBV20-1, the J call TRBJ2-1, with D possibly matching TRBD2 (6 bases). From germline, CDR1 is DFQATT and CDR2 SNEGSKA (reference sequence). The CDR3 spans 16 residues. V lost 2 bases to trimming and J lost 1 base, with 15 bases between them. The CDR3 loop is CSARSQRVTSYNEQFF. The DNA of the CDR3 is TGCAGTGCTAGATCCCAGCGGGTTACATCCTACAATGAGCAGTTCTTC.